A selection of T cell receptor beta chains follows, all from one sample in a study of blood T cells in healthy people across ages. MiXCR, run by TCRdb on the 5' RACE reads, gives a single entry per CDR3 protein. Seen here are 730,000 or so distinct CDR3 sequences, around 40% observed once, and the top ten hold roughly 20%. The sequencing sample was made of blood. The receptors were sampled from a woman aged 60-75 years in good health. Each CDR3 is given with its conserved first and last residue. Fields, in order: CDR3 protein, CDR3 DNA, clone size, D gene, V gene, J gene. The D gene is left open where the match is weak. Size is omitted from some rows. Given values are once, few, many or a class for expanded clones.

CASSQRAQGTVKNIQYF,TGTGCCAGCAGCCAAAGGGCCCAGGGGACGGTGAAAAACATTCAGTACTTC,few,.,TRBV3-1,TRBJ2-4
CSATKSGRRTDTQYF,TGCAGTGCTACAAAAAGCGGGAGGCGCACAGATACGCAGTATTTT,.,TRBD2,TRBV20-1,TRBJ2-3
CASRYPGAQETQYF,TGTGCCAGCAGATACCCGGGGGCCCAAGAGACCCAGTACTTC,few,.,TRBV6-1,TRBJ2-5
CASSLELAGPSTDTQYF,TGTGCTAGCAGCTTAGAACTAGCGGGACCTAGCACAGATACGCAGTATTTT,few,TRBD2,TRBV7-7,TRBJ2-3
CASSATGGAEGYTF,TGTGCCAGCAGCGCCACAGGGGGCGCAGAAGGCTACACCTTC,.,TRBD1,TRBV9,TRBJ1-2
CASSFGGRSLNEQFF,TGTGCCAGCAGCTTTGGGGGACGGAGCCTCAATGAGCAGTTCTTC,.,.,TRBV7-2,TRBJ2-1
CASSLGERGHRYEQYF,TGTGCCAGCAGCTTAGGGGAGAGGGGCCACCGCTACGAGCAGTACTTC,.,.,TRBV7-6,TRBJ2-7
CASSSNPSNEQFF,TGTGCCAGCAGCTCCAATCCTAGCAATGAGCAGTTCTTC,few,.,TRBV7-3,TRBJ2-1
CSARALRLAGGSYNEQFF,TGCAGTGCTAGGGCCTTGAGACTAGCGGGGGGCTCCTACAATGAGCAGTTCTTC,.,TRBD2,TRBV20-1,TRBJ2-1
CSARMTGGDGYTF,TGCAGTGCTAGGATGACAGGGGGCGATGGCTACACCTTC,.,TRBD1,TRBV20-1,TRBJ1-2
CSVGGLAYEQYF,TGCAGCGTTGGAGGCTTGGCCTACGAGCAGTACTTC,many,.,TRBV29-1,TRBJ2-7
CATQAGDSYEQYF,TGTGCCACCCAGGCGGGGGATTCCTACGAGCAGTACTTC,few,TRBD2,TRBV6-1,TRBJ2-7
CASSGQQHTDTQYF,TGTGCCAGCAGCGGACAGCAACACACAGATACGCAGTATTTT,.,.,TRBV12-3/TRBV12-4,TRBJ2-3
CASSLKRDRGEGNQPQHF,TGTGCCAGCAGCTTAAAGAGGGACAGGGGGGAAGGCAATCAGCCCCAGCATTTT,.,TRBD1,TRBV7-3,TRBJ1-5
CASTETGQGAAGANVLTF,TGTGCCAGCACCGAAACGGGACAGGGGGCGGCTGGGGCCAACGTCCTGACTTTC,few,TRBD1,TRBV27,TRBJ2-6
CASSPRTSGGTDTQYF,TGTGCCAGCTCACCACGGACTAGCGGGGGCACAGATACGCAGTATTTT,many,TRBD2,TRBV18,TRBJ2-3
CSVSPRGGRGYRDEQYF,TGCAGCGTATCACCCAGGGGGGGTAGGGGATACCGGGACGAGCAGTACTTC,few,.,TRBV29-1,TRBJ2-7
CASSQGSGSYGYTF,TGTGCCAGCAGCCAAGGGTCAGGGAGCTATGGCTACACCTTC,.,.,TRBV3-1,TRBJ1-2
CSARLEDNANEQFF,TGCAGTGCCAGACTAGAAGACAATGCAAATGAGCAGTTCTTC,few,.,TRBV20-1,TRBJ2-1
CSARGDSILKTVQAFF,TGCAGTGCTAGAGGGGACAGTATCCTAAAGACAGTGCAAGCTTTCTTT,.,TRBD1,TRBV20-1,TRBJ1-1
CASSLAPGFGNEQFF,TGTGCCAGCAGTTTAGCCCCCGGTTTTGGGAATGAGCAGTTCTTC,.,.,TRBV27,TRBJ2-1
CASRTGTGGHEQYF,TGTGCCAGCAGAACCGGGACAGGGGGCCACGAGCAGTACTTC,many,TRBD1,TRBV2,TRBJ2-7
CASSLTPGTEPYNEQFF,TGTGCCAGCAGCTTAACTCCCGGGACAGAGCCTTACAATGAGCAGTTCTTC,.,TRBD1,TRBV7-3,TRBJ2-1
CASSPPMGGRGQPQHF,TGTGCCAGCTCACCACCAATGGGGGGCAGGGGCCAGCCCCAGCATTTT,many,.,TRBV18,TRBJ1-5
CASSEEQGRTDTQYF,TGTGCCAGCAGTGAAGAACAGGGGCGAACAGATACGCAGTATTTT,.,TRBD1,TRBV25-1,TRBJ2-3
CSAREADGEQFF,TGCAGTGCTAGAGAGGCAGACGGTGAGCAGTTCTTC,.,.,TRBV20-1,TRBJ2-1
CAGSFFRGGPDTQYF,TGTGCCGGCAGCTTTTTCAGGGGGGGACCAGATACGCAGTATTTT,.,.,TRBV11-2,TRBJ2-3
CASSPGAEGTEAFF,TGCGCCAGCAGCCCAGGAGCGGAAGGGACTGAAGCTTTCTTT,.,.,TRBV5-1,TRBJ1-1
CSARDRGTLYQPQHF,TGCAGTGCTCGGGACAGGGGGACCCTTTATCAGCCCCAGCATTTT,.,TRBD1,TRBV20-1,TRBJ1-5
CASSPQRGQGADTQYF,TGTGCCAGCTCACCACAGAGAGGACAGGGGGCAGATACGCAGTATTTT,.,TRBD1,TRBV18,TRBJ2-3
CASSYSGGGRSYNEQFF,TGTGCCAGCAGTTACTCTGGGGGCGGGAGGTCTTACAATGAGCAGTTCTTC,.,TRBD2,TRBV6-2/TRBV6-3,TRBJ2-1
CASSQDRYTEAFF,TGTGCCAGCAGCCAAGATCGGTACACTGAAGCTTTCTTT,.,.,TRBV14,TRBJ1-1
CATSDRTGVETQYF,TGTGCCACCAGTGATCGGACAGGGGTAGAGACCCAGTACTTC,.,TRBD1,TRBV24-1,TRBJ2-5
CASSTSGGQTQYF,TGTGCCAGCAGCACTAGCGGGGGACAGACCCAGTACTTC,few,TRBD2,TRBV2,TRBJ2-5
CASMGAPDSGANVLTF,TGTGCCAGCATGGGGGCCCCAGACTCTGGGGCCAACGTCCTGACTTTC,.,.,TRBV27,TRBJ2-6
CASKTAGPYNEQFF,TGTGCCAGCAAAACGGCTGGCCCCTACAATGAGCAGTTCTTC,few,.,TRBV2,TRBJ2-1
CASSREAGDHGYTF,TGTGCCAGCTCACGCGAGGCAGGGGACCATGGCTACACCTTC,few,.,TRBV18,TRBJ1-2
CSAPLPSTGTRSEQYF,TGCAGTGCTCCGCTACCCTCGACCGGGACTAGAAGCGAGCAGTACTTC,.,TRBD2,TRBV20-1,TRBJ2-7
CSARNIDYEQYF,TGCAGTGCTAGGAACATTGACTACGAGCAGTACTTC,.,.,TRBV20-1,TRBJ2-7
CASSTPGVHYGYTF,TGTGCCAGCAGTACACCCGGCGTTCACTATGGCTACACCTTC,once,.,TRBV28,TRBJ1-2
CASNSRDTTYNEQYF,TGTGCCAGCAACTCTAGGGACACCACCTACAATGAGCAGTACTTC,once,.,TRBV27,TRBJ2-5
CASSYRVYGYTF,TGTGCCAGCAGCTACCGAGTCTATGGCTACACCTTC,.,.,TRBV5-5,TRBJ1-2
CASSLVASNGCTF,TGTGCCAGCAGTTTGGTGGCCTCCAATGGCTGCACCTTC,.,.,TRBV12-3/TRBV12-4,TRBJ1-2
CASSLGGVGANVLTF,TGTGCCAGCAGCTTAGGTGGGGTAGGGGCCAACGTCCTGACTTTC,many,.,TRBV13,TRBJ2-6
CSFGAGVADTQYF,TGCAGCTTCGGAGCGGGCGTAGCAGATACGCAGTATTTT,many,.,TRBV29-1,TRBJ2-3
CASRGTGGNEQFF,TGTGCCAGCAGGGGGACAGGGGGCAATGAGCAGTTCTTC,many,TRBD1,TRBV6-2/TRBV6-3,TRBJ2-1
CASSEMSNQPQHF,TGTGCCAGCAGTGAAATGAGCAATCAGCCCCAGCATTTT,many,.,TRBV6-4,TRBJ1-5
CASTTWDEQFF,TGTGCCAGCACAACATGGGATGAGCAGTTCTTC,.,.,TRBV6-2/TRBV6-3,TRBJ2-1
CSARDREREFTDTQYF,TGCAGTGCTAGAGATAGGGAGCGGGAGTTCACAGATACGCAGTATTTT,.,TRBD2,TRBV20-1,TRBJ2-3
CASSFPTASGSYEQYF,TGTGCCAGCAGCTTCCCTACGGCTAGCGGATCCTACGAGCAGTACTTC,few,TRBD2,TRBV13,TRBJ2-7
CASSPDTFEAFF,TGTGCCAGCTCACCCGACACGTTTGAAGCTTTCTTT,few,.,TRBV18,TRBJ1-1
CASSFRGRSTDTQYF,TGTGCCAGCAGCTTCAGAGGGCGGAGCACAGATACGCAGTATTTT,few,.,TRBV11-2,TRBJ2-3
CASSPASGGGYEQYF,TGTGCCAGCAGCCCAGCTAGCGGCGGAGGCTACGAGCAGTACTTC,.,TRBD2,TRBV3-1,TRBJ2-7
CSAREGLRTVETQYF,TGCAGTGCTAGAGAGGGTTTGCGGACAGTAGAGACCCAGTACTTC,.,.,TRBV20-1,TRBJ2-5
CASSCPGGQPQHF,TGTGCCAGCAGTTGTCCAGGGGGTCAGCCCCAGCATTTT,.,TRBD1,TRBV12-3/TRBV12-4,TRBJ1-5